This passage covers 19 T cell receptor beta chains from one sample sequenced in a study of control samples from healthy donors and cancer patients. Profiling relied on immunoSEQ multiplex PCR, and the TCRdb table lists in-frame clones only, not all of them. This table holds about 120,000 clones, 85% to 90% found once. The sequenced material came from blood. The receptors were gathered from a man aged 25-40 years in good health.

The genes are TRBV7-2 and TRBJ2-1; 9 bases line up with TRBD1. Germline CDR1 is SGHTA and CDR2 is FQGNSA. The trim removed 4 bases at V and 6 bases at J, leaving 7 bases unmatched. CDR3 length equals 15 residues. CDR3 amino acids: CASSSQGAQSNEQFF. Here the CDR3 DNA reads TGTGCCAGCAGCTCACAGGGGGCGCAGAGCAATGAGCAGTTCTTC.

This clone showed up just once. This chain joins TRBV9 and TRBJ2-2; D is possibly TRBD2 (6 bases). The CDR3 is made up of 16 amino acids. CDR1 is SGDLS, CDR2 YYNGEE, per germline. V was pared by 0 bases and J by 5 bases, with 14 bases between. The CDR3 loop reads CASSVAGGTPTGELFF. DNA of the CDR3: TGTGCCAGCAGCGTAGCTGGGGGGACTCCGACCGGGGAGCTGTTTTTT.

The genes are TRBV2 and TRBJ2-1; a possible D gene is TRBD1 (5 bases). This CDR3 region has 13 residues. In germline, CDR1 is SNHLY, CDR2 FYNNEI. Trimming stripped 3 bases from V and 8 bases from J, with 11 bases between. This CDR3 is CASSDQGRDEQFF. For the CDR3, the DNA is TGTGCCAGCAGTGACCAGGGTCGCGATGAGCAGTTCTTC.

This sequence joins TRBV18 and TRBJ1-2; no reliable D call. Per germline, CDR1 KGHSH and CDR2 LQKENI. CDR3 length: 18 residues. V was pared by 0 bases and J by 4 bases, with 21 bases between. CDR3 DNA: TGTGCCAGCTCACCACCCCACGGGATTCTAAATACGGGCTATGGCTACACCTTC. Its protein is CASSPPHGILNTGYGYTF.

The chain joins TRBV4-2 to TRBJ1-6; D is unresolved. The germline V and J ends were trimmed by 1 base and 9 bases, with 19 bases remaining between them. The germline V gene has CDR1 LGHNA and CDR2 YNFKEQ. This CDR3 is 17 amino acids long. CDR3 sequence: CASSQVSVTGAPSPLHF. The CDR3 nucleotides read TGTGCCAGCAGCCAAGTGTCGGTGACGGGAGCGCCTTCACCCCTCCACTTT.

V is TRBV12-5 and J is TRBJ1-2; TRBD1 matches at 7 bases. V shed 6 bases and J 4 bases; nucleotides not matched to a gene: 11. The CDR3 sequence is 15 residues long. Germline values: CDR1 LGHNT, CDR2 FRNRAP. The CDR3 here is CASGRYPDRTYGYTF. The CDR3 DNA sequence: TGTGCTAGTGGGAGATACCCGGACAGGACCTATGGCTACACCTTC.

V usage is TRBV6-1 and J usage is TRBJ2-5; 7 bases are a match to TRBD2. Germline-derived CDR1 and CDR2 are MNHNS and SASEGT. Trimming at V came to 2 bases and at J to 5 bases, leaving 5 bases not matched to a gene. The CDR3 sequence is 14 residues long. The CDR3 region is CASSEQGGWETQYF. Here the CDR3 DNA reads TGTGCCAGCAGTGAACAGGGAGGGTGGGAGACCCAGTACTTC.

V gene TRBV15 combines with J gene TRBJ1-1; perhaps TRBD1 as D (6 bases). V was clipped by 0 bases and J by 5 bases, with 13 bases between them. CDR1 is LNHNV and CDR2 is YYDKDF in the germline V gene (reference sequence). The length of the CDR3 is 15 residues. The DNA for the CDR3 is TGTGCCACCAGCAGAGAGTGGGGGCTAGGGACTGAAGCTTTCTTT. It specifies CATSREWGLGTEAFF.

This chain links TRBV27 with TRBJ1-2; D is undetermined. Trimming shortened V by 0 bases and J by 5 bases, and 13 bases separated the two germline ends. The CDR3 covers 15 residues. Germline V lookup: CDR1 MNHEY, CDR2 SMNVEV (reference sequence). Here the CDR3 reads CASSLSFGSRYGYTF. The DNA of the CDR3 is TGTGCCAGCAGTTTATCGTTCGGCAGCAGATATGGCTACACCTTC.

At least ten counts were recorded for this clone. The genes are TRBV11-2 and TRBJ2-1; D remains unclear. Germline loops: CDR1 SGHAT, CDR2 FQNNGV. V was pared by 1 base and J by 3 bases, with 4 bases between. The CDR3 runs 13 residues. In nucleotides, the CDR3 is TGTGCCAGCAGCTTAGCTAGCTACAATGAGCAGTTCTTC. It yields the protein CASSLASYNEQFF. The variable domain in full, completed from reference TRBV11-2 and TRBJ2-1, reads EAGVAQSPRYKIIEKRQSVAFWCNPISGHATLYWYQQILGQGPKLLIQFQNNGVVDDSQLPKDRFSAERLKGVDSTLKIQPAKLEDSAVYLCASSLASYNEQFFGPGTRLTVL.

This clone has just one count. The chain employs TRBV19 and TRBJ2-1; 8 bases map to TRBD2. The CDR3 contains 15 residues. Germline V gene lookup returns CDR1 LNHDA and CDR2 SQIVND (reference sequence). The V gene end was trimmed by 4 bases and the J gene end by 5 bases; junction bases not matched to a gene: 7. CDR3 sequence: CASSSLTGGNNEQFF. CDR3 sequence (DNA): TGTGCCAGTAGTAGCCTGACGGGGGGGAACAATGAGCAGTTCTTC.

The V gene is TRBV11-3, the J gene TRBJ1-4; D gene ambiguous. The germline V gene has CDR1 SGHNT and CDR2 YENEEA. CDR3 length equals 14 residues. Trimming left V 4 bases short and J 0 bases short, with 6 bases between. CDR3 DNA sequence: TGTGCCAGCAGCTCCGGGGCAACTAATGAAAAACTGTTTTTT. Encoded protein: CASSSGATNEKLFF.

This chain joins TRBV24-1 and TRBJ1-2; D gene unclear. The CDR3 runs to 14 residues. CDR1 KGHDR and CDR2 SFDVKD come from the germline V gene. The V gene lost 0 bases and the J gene lost 0 bases, with 4 bases spanning the gap. The CDR3 bases are TGTGCCACCAGTGATTTGAGCTCTAACTATGGCTACACCTTC. Residues: CATSDLSSNYGYTF.

The chain employs TRBV11-2 and TRBJ2-7; D unclear. This CDR3 spans 14 amino acids. From germline, CDR1 is SGHAT and CDR2 FQNNGV. Trimming pared 3 bases from V and 2 bases from J, leaving 11 bases between. The CDR3 nucleotides are TGTGCCAGCAGCTTGAGCGACTGGGCCTACGAGCAGTACGTC. Translated, it gives CASSLSDWAYEQYV.

The chain links TRBV3-1 (or the pseudogene TRBV3-2) to TRBJ1-4; no definite D call. V was shortened by 0 bases and J by 10 bases, with 9 bases between the two germline ends. CDR3 length equals 13 residues. CDR1 LGHDT and CDR2 YNNKEL come from the germline V gene (reference sequence). The CDR3 region has the DNA TGTGCCAGCAGCCAAGAATGGGGAGGAAAACTGTTTTTT. Translated, it gives CASSQEWGGKLFF.

The chain carries TRBV6-5 and TRBJ1-1; no clear D. Trimming removed 2 bases at V and 12 bases at J, with 19 bases between. The CDR3 is made up of 14 amino acids. The germline V gene encodes CDR1 MNHEY and CDR2 SVGAGI. CDR3 coding DNA: TGTGCCAGCAGTTACAGCCCCGTCGGACCTAGGACTTTCTTT. Its translation is CASSYSPVGPRTFF.

V and J are TRBV3-1 (or the pseudogene TRBV3-2) and TRBJ1-5; D ambiguous. Trimming cost V 3 bases and J 6 bases, with 12 bases left between them. The CDR3 extends over 14 amino acids. Germline V gene lookup returns CDR1 LGHDT and CDR2 YNNKEL (reference sequence). CDR3 nucleotide sequence: TGTGCCAGCAGCCAGCTCGGCTCGGTTCAGCCCCAGCATTTT. Amino acids: CASSQLGSVQPQHF.

The rearrangement links TRBV6-6 to TRBJ2-3, with TRBD2 matching over 12 bases. Per the germline V gene, CDR1 is MNHNY and CDR2 is SVGAGI (reference sequence). Germline trimming cut 6 bases from V and 5 bases from J; bases unmatched to any gene: 3. The CDR3 is 14 amino acids. The CDR3 DNA is TGTGCCAGCAGACCGGGACTAGCGGGAGATACGCAGTATTTT. The encoded protein is CASRPGLAGDTQYF.

The genes are TRBV9 and TRBJ1-1; 7 bases fit TRBD1. V shed 2 bases and J 2 bases; nucleotides not matched to a gene: 3. This CDR3 is built from 14 residues. Germline assignment: CDR1 SGDLS and CDR2 YYNGEE. CDR3 DNA: TGTGCCAGCAGCGTCAGGGGGGGAAACACTGAAGCTTTCTTT. Protein: CASSVRGGNTEAFF. Looking up the rest from reference TRBV9 and TRBJ1-1 gives the full variable domain: DSGVTQTPKHLITATGQRVTLRCSPRSGDLSVYWYQQSLDQGLQFLIQYYNGEERAKGNILERFSAQQFPDLHSELNLSSLELGDSALYFCASSVRGGNTEAFFGQGTRLTVV.